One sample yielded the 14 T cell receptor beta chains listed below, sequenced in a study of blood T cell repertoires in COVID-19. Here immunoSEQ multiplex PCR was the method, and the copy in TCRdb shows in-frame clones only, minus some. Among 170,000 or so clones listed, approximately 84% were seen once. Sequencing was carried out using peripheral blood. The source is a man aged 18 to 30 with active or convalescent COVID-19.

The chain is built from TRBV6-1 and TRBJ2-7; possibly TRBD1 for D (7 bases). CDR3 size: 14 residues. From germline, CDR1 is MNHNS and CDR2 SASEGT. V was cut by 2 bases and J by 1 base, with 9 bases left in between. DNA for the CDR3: TGTGCCAGCAGTGAACAGGGGGGTTCCTACGAGCAGTACTTC. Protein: CASSEQGGSYEQYF.

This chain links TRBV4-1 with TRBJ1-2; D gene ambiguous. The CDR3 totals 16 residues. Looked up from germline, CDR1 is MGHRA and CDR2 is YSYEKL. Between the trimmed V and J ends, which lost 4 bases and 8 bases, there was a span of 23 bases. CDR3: CASSPRDGGEPGGYTF. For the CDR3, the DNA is TGCGCCAGCAGCCCCCGTGATGGTGGGGAACCGGGGGGCTACACCTTC.

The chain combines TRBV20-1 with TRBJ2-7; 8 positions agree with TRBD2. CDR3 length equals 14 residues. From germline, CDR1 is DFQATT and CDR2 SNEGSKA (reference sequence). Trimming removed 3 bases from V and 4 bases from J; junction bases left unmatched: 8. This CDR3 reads CSASTREGLYEQYF. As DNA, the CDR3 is TGCAGTGCTAGTACCCGGGAGGGCCTGTACGAGCAGTACTTC.

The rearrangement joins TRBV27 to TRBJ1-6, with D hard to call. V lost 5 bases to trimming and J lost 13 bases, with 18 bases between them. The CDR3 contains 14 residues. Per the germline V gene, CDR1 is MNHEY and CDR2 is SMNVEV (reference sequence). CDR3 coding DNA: TGTGCCAGCAGTGACCGGGAGGCTGGACTTCCCCTCCACTTT. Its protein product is CASSDREAGLPLHF.

The CDR3 here is CASSHYRTGELFF. The CDR3 DNA reads TGTGCCAGCAGCCATTACAGAACCGGGGAGCTGTTTTTT. This rearrangement joins TRBV13 to TRBJ2-2; the D is unclear. The CDR3 loop spans 13 amino acids. From germline, CDR1 is PRHDT and CDR2 FYEKMQ (reference sequence). The V gene lost 5 bases and the J gene lost 5 bases, with 9 bases spanning the gap.

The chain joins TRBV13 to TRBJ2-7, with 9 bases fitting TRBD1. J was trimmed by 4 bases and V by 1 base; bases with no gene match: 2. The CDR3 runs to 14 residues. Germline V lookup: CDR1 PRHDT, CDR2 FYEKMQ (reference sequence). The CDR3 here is CASSLEGQGYEQYF. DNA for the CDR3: TGTGCCAGCAGCTTAGAGGGACAGGGTTACGAGCAGTACTTC.

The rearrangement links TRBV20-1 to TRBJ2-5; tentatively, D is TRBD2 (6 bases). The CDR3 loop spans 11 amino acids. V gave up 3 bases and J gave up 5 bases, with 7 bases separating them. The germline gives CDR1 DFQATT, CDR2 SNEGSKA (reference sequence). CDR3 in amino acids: CSASAGETQYF. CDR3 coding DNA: TGCAGTGCTAGCGCGGGGGAGACCCAGTACTTC.

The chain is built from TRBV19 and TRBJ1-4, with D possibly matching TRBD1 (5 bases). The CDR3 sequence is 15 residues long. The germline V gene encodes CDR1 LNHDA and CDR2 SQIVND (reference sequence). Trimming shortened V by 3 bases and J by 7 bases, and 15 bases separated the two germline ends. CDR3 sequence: CASSILGARLEKLFF. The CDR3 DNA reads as TGTGCCAGTAGTATTTTAGGGGCCCGACTTGAAAAACTGTTTTTT.

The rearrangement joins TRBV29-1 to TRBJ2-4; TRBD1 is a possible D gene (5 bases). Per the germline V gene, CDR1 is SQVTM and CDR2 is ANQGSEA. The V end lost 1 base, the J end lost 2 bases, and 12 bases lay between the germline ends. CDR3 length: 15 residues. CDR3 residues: CSVEGGQGTKNIQYF. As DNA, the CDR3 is TGCAGCGTTGAAGGGGGTCAGGGAACCAAAAACATTCAGTACTTC.

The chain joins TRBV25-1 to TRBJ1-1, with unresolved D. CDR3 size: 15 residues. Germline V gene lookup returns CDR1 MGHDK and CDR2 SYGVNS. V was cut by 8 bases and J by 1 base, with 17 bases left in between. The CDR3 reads CASSRVDIGNTEAFF. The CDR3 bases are TGTGCCAGCTCGCGGGTCGATATTGGGAACACTGAAGCTTTCTTT.

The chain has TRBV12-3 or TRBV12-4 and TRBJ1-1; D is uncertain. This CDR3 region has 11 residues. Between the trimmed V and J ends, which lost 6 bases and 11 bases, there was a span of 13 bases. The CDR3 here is CASSPSSGAFF. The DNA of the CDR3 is TGTGCCAGCAGCCCTAGTTCGGGGGCTTTCTTT.

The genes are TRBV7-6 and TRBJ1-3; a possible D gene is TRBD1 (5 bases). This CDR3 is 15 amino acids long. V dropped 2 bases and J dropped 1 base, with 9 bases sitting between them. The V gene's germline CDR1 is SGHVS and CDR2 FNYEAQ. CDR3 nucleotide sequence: TGTGCCAGCAGCTTACAGGGCGGTTCTGGAAACACCATATATTTT. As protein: CASSLQGGSGNTIYF.

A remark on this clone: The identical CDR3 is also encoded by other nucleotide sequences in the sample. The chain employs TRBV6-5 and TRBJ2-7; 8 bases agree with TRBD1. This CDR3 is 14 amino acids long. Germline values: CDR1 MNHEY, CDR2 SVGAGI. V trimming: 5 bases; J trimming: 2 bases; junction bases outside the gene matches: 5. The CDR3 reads CASSPRTGPYEQYF. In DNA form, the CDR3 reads TGTGCCAGCAGTCCTAGGACAGGGCCCTACGAGCAGTACTTC.

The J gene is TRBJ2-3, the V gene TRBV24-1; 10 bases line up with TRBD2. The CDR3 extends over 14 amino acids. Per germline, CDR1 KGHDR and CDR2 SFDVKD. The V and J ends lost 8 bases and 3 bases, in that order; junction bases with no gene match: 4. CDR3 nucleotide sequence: TGTGCCACCACGCCTAGCGGGAGAACAGATACGCAGTATTTT. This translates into CATTPSGRTDTQYF.